Following are 25 T cell receptor beta chains from one sample sequenced in a study of cytotoxic CD8 clonotypes in ibrutinib-treated CLL. Profiling relied on immunoSEQ multiplex PCR, and the TCRdb table lists in-frame clones only, not all of them. This sample has roughly 100,000 clones, with more than 75% found just once. Sample: PBMCs, taken after 12 months of ibrutinib treatment. These receptor sequences come from a human donor with chronic lymphocytic leukemia.

This chain joins TRBV19 and TRBJ2-2, with 7 bases matching TRBD1. This CDR3 has 17 residues. Unmatched junction bases numbered 6, after V lost 2 bases and J lost 0 bases. CDR1 is LNHDA and CDR2 is SQIVND in the germline V gene (reference sequence). CDR3 sequence: CASSIRLGTANTGELFF. CDR3 DNA: TGTGCCAGTAGTATAAGGTTAGGGACAGCGAACACCGGGGAGCTGTTTTTT.

This chain links TRBV9 with TRBJ2-1, with D unclear. Germline loops: CDR1 SGDLS, CDR2 YYNGEE. V lost 0 bases, J lost 6 bases, and 10 bases lay in between. The CDR3 consists of 14 residues. The CDR3: CASSVDPGTNEQFF. The CDR3 nucleotides are TGTGCCAGCAGCGTAGACCCGGGTACCAATGAGCAGTTCTTC.

The chain uses TRBV6-1 and TRBJ2-7, with 10 positions matching TRBD1. J lost 1 base, V lost 10 bases, and 7 bases had no gene match. The CDR3 has 14 residues. The germline V gene encodes CDR1 MNHNS and CDR2 SASEGT. The chain's CDR3 is CAIHDRGLSYEQYF. The CDR3 DNA sequence: TGTGCCATCCACGACAGGGGGCTATCCTACGAGCAGTACTTC.

Only one count was recorded for this clone. The chain employs TRBV10-3 and TRBJ2-5; 13 bases align to TRBD2. The V and J ends lost 9 bases and 2 bases, in that order; junction bases with no gene match: 3. This CDR3 spans 14 amino acids. Germline CDR1 is ENHRY and CDR2 is SYGVKD. CDR3 nucleotide sequence: TGTGCCATTTCGACTAGCGGGGGGCAAGAGACCCAGTACTTC. Translation gives CAISTSGGQETQYF.

The chain employs TRBV4-1 and TRBJ2-7; TRBD1 might be the D (6 bases). V lost 4 bases and J lost 2, with 9 bases in between. Germline V gene lookup returns CDR1 MGHRA and CDR2 YSYEKL. This CDR3 has 13 amino acids. In nucleotides, the CDR3 is TGCGCCAGCAGCCTCGCAGGGGCCTACGAGCAGTACTTC. Translation gives CASSLAGAYEQYF.

This chain uses TRBV6-6 with TRBJ1-5; a weak D match, TRBD1 (5 bases). The ends were cut back, 5 bases at V and 6 bases at J, with 17 bases in the middle. Germline V gene sequence: CDR1 MNHNY, CDR2 SVGAGI (reference sequence). This CDR3 comprises 15 residues. DNA for the CDR3: TGTGCCAGCAGTCACGAGGGAGGGACCACTCAGCCCCAGCATTTT. Translation gives CASSHEGGTTQPQHF.

The CDR3 bases are TGTGCCAGCATCCAAGCGGGACAGGGGGTCTACGAGCAGTACTTC. Translation: CASIQAGQGVYEQYF. The V gene is TRBV7-2, the J gene TRBJ2-7; TRBD1 matches at 11 bases. Trimming took 7 bases from V and 3 from J; bases not matched to a gene: 8. The CDR3 totals 15 residues. The germline gives CDR1 SGHTA, CDR2 FQGNSA. The variable domain in full, with the rest retrieved from reference TRBV7-2 and TRBJ2-7, is GAGVSQSPSNKVTEKGKDVELRCDPISGHTALYWYRQSLGQGLEFLIYFQGNSAPDKSGLPSDRFSAERTGGSVSTLTIQRTQQEDSAVYLCASIQAGQGVYEQYFGPGTRLTVT.

J is TRBJ1-1 and V is TRBV2; tentatively, D is TRBD1 (5 bases). Germline values: CDR1 SNHLY, CDR2 FYNNEI. The CDR3 has 13 residues. V lost 7 bases to trimming and J lost 10 bases, with 19 bases between them. CDR3 coding DNA: TGTGCCAGCACCCCTCGGGGGGGTAAAGGAGCTTTCTTT. Amino acids: CASTPRGGKGAFF.

The chain links TRBV7-8 to TRBJ2-7; D is undetermined. V was clipped by 3 bases and J by 3 bases, with 12 bases between them. Per the germline V gene, CDR1 is SGHVS and CDR2 is FQNEAQ. This CDR3 spans 14 amino acids. Written as DNA, the CDR3 is TGTGCCAGCAGCTTGGCACAGACCGGCTACGAGCAGTACTTC. It codes for CASSLAQTGYEQYF.

The rearrangement uses TRBV10-1 and TRBJ1-5; TRBD1 is a possible D gene (5 bases). Germline V gives CDR1 WNHNN, CDR2 SYGVQD (reference sequence). V lost 0 bases to trimming and J lost 1 base, with 7 bases between them. The CDR3 extends over 15 amino acids. The DNA for the CDR3 is TGCGCCAGCAGTGAGTCGGGACCGAGCAATCAGCCCCAGCATTTT. Residues: CASSESGPSNQPQHF.

This chain links TRBV29-1 with TRBJ2-1, with 10 bases lining up with TRBD1. This CDR3 region has 16 residues. Germline assignment: CDR1 SQVTM and CDR2 ANQGSEA. With V trimmed by 6 bases and J by 9 bases, 17 bases remained unmatched. The CDR3 protein is CSVPIAGTGVGSEQFF. The DNA for the CDR3 is TGCAGCGTCCCCATTGCCGGGACAGGGGTAGGTAGTGAGCAGTTCTTC.

The chain has TRBV29-1 and TRBJ2-6; the D gene could be TRBD1 or TRBD2 (5 bases each). CDR3 length equals 19 residues. V was trimmed by 1 base and J by 0 bases, leaving 19 bases between them. Germline-derived CDR1 and CDR2 are SQVTM and ANQGSEA. CDR3: CSVEVWVGQGRSGANVLTF. The CDR3, as DNA: TGCAGCGTTGAAGTATGGGTTGGGCAGGGACGCTCTGGGGCCAACGTCCTGACTTTC.

The chain has TRBV18 and TRBJ1-2; TRBD1 matches 7 bases. Germline V gene sequence: CDR1 KGHSH, CDR2 LQKENI. V shed 3 bases, J shed 2 bases, and the junction held 0 bases outside the gene matches. This CDR3 has 13 residues. The CDR3 region is CASSPGQNYGYTF. DNA of the CDR3: TGTGCCAGCTCACCGGGACAGAACTATGGCTACACCTTC. The full variable domain, in which reference TRBV18 and TRBJ1-2 provide the parts outside the CDR3, is NAGVMQNPRHLVRRRGQEARLRCSPMKGHSHVYWYRQLPEEGLKFMVYLQKENIIDESGMPKERFSAEFPKEGPSILRIQQVVRGDSAAYFCASSPGQNYGYTFGSGTRLTVV.

This clone was detected only once. The rearrangement joins TRBV15 to TRBJ2-6, with TRBD2 as a possible D gene (6 bases). Trimming shortened V by 4 bases and J by 0 bases, and 10 bases separated the two germline ends. Per the germline V gene, CDR1 is LNHNV and CDR2 is YYDKDF (reference sequence). CDR3 length: 16 amino acids. The CDR3 region is CATSMGLNSGANVLTF. In nucleotides, the CDR3 is TGTGCCACCAGCATGGGACTCAACTCTGGGGCCAACGTCCTGACTTTC.

The chain carries TRBV5-5 and TRBJ1-5; D ambiguous. V lost 2 bases and J lost 0, with 6 bases in between. Germline V gene sequence: CDR1 SGHKS, CDR2 YYEKEE (reference sequence). The length of the CDR3 is 14 residues. CDR3 nucleotides: TGTGCCAGCAGCTTTCATAATAGCAATCAGCCCCAGCATTTT. Translated, it gives CASSFHNSNQPQHF.

This clone showed up just a few times. The chain is built from TRBV6-5 and TRBJ1-2; the D is unclear. CDR1 MNHEY and CDR2 SVGAGI come from the germline V gene. The V end lost 9 bases, the J end lost 8 bases, and 13 bases lay between the germline ends. The CDR3 is 11 amino acids. CDR3: CASSEGWGYTF. CDR3 coding DNA: TGTGCCAGTTCGGAGGGTTGGGGCTACACCTTC.

V gene TRBV9 combines with J gene TRBJ1-6, with D unresolved. Trimming shortened V by 4 bases and J by 7 bases, and 15 bases separated the two germline ends. The CDR3 totals 15 residues. In germline, CDR1 is SGDLS, CDR2 YYNGEE. The CDR3 loop is CASSPRADVNSPLHF. The CDR3 bases are TGTGCCAGCAGCCCCCGGGCCGACGTGAATTCACCCCTCCACTTT. Complete variable domain (other parts from reference TRBV9 and TRBJ1-6): DSGVTQTPKHLITATGQRVTLRCSPRSGDLSVYWYQQSLDQGLQFLIQYYNGEERAKGNILERFSAQQFPDLHSELNLSSLELGDSALYFCASSPRADVNSPLHFGNGTRLTVT.

This chain joins TRBV19 and TRBJ2-1; D gene uncertain. The CDR3 sequence is 11 residues long. V lost 3 bases to trimming and J lost 8 bases, with 5 bases between them. From germline, CDR1 is LNHDA and CDR2 SQIVND (reference sequence). CDR3 coding DNA: TGTGCCAGTAGTATTAGGGATGAGCAGTTCTTC. Its translation is CASSIRDEQFF.

The rearrangement joins TRBV10-3 to TRBJ1-1, with 10 bases identical to TRBD1. The ends lost 5 bases at V and 3 bases at J; junction bases unmatched: 3. CDR3 length: 14 residues. Germline lookup yields CDR1 ENHRY and CDR2 SYGVKD. The CDR3 sequence is CAISLGQGDTEAFF. The CDR3, as DNA: TGTGCCATCAGTTTAGGACAGGGGGACACTGAAGCTTTCTTT.

The chain has TRBV5-1 and TRBJ1-1; TRBD1 might be the D (6 bases). V was pared by 3 bases and J by 1 base, with 10 bases between. CDR1 is SGHRS and CDR2 is YFSETQ in the germline V gene. The CDR3 is 14 residues long. The CDR3 loop reads CASSWGQKNTEAFF. DNA for the CDR3: TGCGCCAGCAGCTGGGGGCAGAAGAACACTGAAGCTTTCTTT.

To note about this clone: Additional DNA sequences in this sample encode the identical CDR3. This chain uses TRBV5-1 with TRBJ2-5, with a weak D call TRBD2 (5 bases). This CDR3 region has 12 residues. V dropped 4 bases and J dropped 5 bases, with 9 bases sitting between them. The germline V gene encodes CDR1 SGHRS and CDR2 YFSETQ. CDR3 sequence (DNA): TGCGCCAGCAGCCCGGGCGGGGAGACCCAGTACTTC. Translating gives CASSPGGETQYF.

A single count supports this clone. The rearrangement links TRBV9 to TRBJ1-5; tentative D call: TRBD1 (6 bases). Trimming shortened V by 3 bases and J by 7 bases, and 14 bases separated the two germline ends. The germline V gene has CDR1 SGDLS and CDR2 YYNGEE. CDR3 length equals 14 residues. The CDR3 DNA is TGTGCCAGCAGCGCCGGGACAACGGACCAGCCCCAGCATTTT. Protein sequence: CASSAGTTDQPQHF. The full variable domain, completed using reference TRBV9 and TRBJ1-5, is DSGVTQTPKHLITATGQRVTLRCSPRSGDLSVYWYQQSLDQGLQFLIQYYNGEERAKGNILERFSAQQFPDLHSELNLSSLELGDSALYFCASSAGTTDQPQHFGDGTRLSIL.

This clone was observed a few times. J is TRBJ2-5 and V is TRBV18; D perhaps matches TRBD2 (5 bases). Germline-derived CDR1 and CDR2 are KGHSH and LQKENI. This CDR3 has 11 residues. V was cut by 4 bases and J by 5 bases, with 5 bases left in between. The CDR3 protein is CASSREETQYF. The CDR3 DNA is TGTGCCAGCTCACGGGAGGAGACCCAGTACTTC. The full variable domain, its missing parts supplied by reference TRBV18 and TRBJ2-5, is NAGVMQNPRHLVRRRGQEARLRCSPMKGHSHVYWYRQLPEEGLKFMVYLQKENIIDESGMPKERFSAEFPKEGPSILRIQQVVRGDSAAYFCASSREETQYFGPGTRLLVL.

The chain links TRBV6-1 to TRBJ2-5; 7 bases agree with TRBD1. V gave up 0 bases and J gave up 7 bases; unmatched junction bases: 8. The CDR3 is 15 amino acids. CDR1 MNHNS and CDR2 SASEGT come from the germline V gene. This CDR3 reads CASSEAVQGLGTQYF. CDR3 in DNA: TGTGCCAGCAGTGAAGCGGTACAGGGGCTAGGGACCCAGTACTTC.

The CDR3 region is CASSPSLNSPLHF. The CDR3 DNA reads TGTGCCAGCAGTCCCAGCCTTAATTCACCCCTCCACTTT. This chain links TRBV28 with TRBJ1-6, with D unclear. Germline-derived CDR1 and CDR2 are MDHEN and SYDVKM. The CDR3 has 13 residues. Trimming took off 5 bases at V and 6 bases at J, with 8 bases between the two ends.